The clone carrying this TCR beta chain was counted many times. The antigen is not known. TCR beta CDR3 regions were amplified from RNA. HTBI primers were employed in a first-round RT-PCR of the TCR CDR3. TCRdb ran MiXCR on the multiplex PCR reads and lists one entry per CDR3 protein. The repertoire holds 210,000 or so distinct CDR3 sequences, with 17% as singletons. This sample is drawn from a study of T cells in Graves' hyperthyroidism and ophthalmopathy. Study-wide results and caveats: Most thyroid clonotypes expanded above 0.001 appeared in blood too.

CDR1 is DFQATT and CDR2 is SNEGSKA in the germline V gene (reference sequence). V was cut by 3 bases and J by 2 bases, with 10 bases left in between. This CDR3 has 14 residues. Hyperthyroidism was newly diagnosed in patients aged 18 to 65 (duration under 2 months). Diagnosis rested on symptoms, serum thyroxine and TRAb, thyroid ultrasound, and orbital computed tomography. The rearrangement links TRBV20-1 to TRBJ2-2; D not resolved. The receptor comes from a man aged 50-60 years with Graves' hyperthyroidism. The sequencing input was blood. The CDR3 DNA sequence: TGCAGTGCTAGTCCCTTTATCAACACCGGGGAGCTGTTTTTT. Translating it yields CSASPFINTGELFF.